This TCR beta chain is from a study of PD-L1 blockade in urothelial cancer. Generated by immunoSEQ multiplex PCR, the TCRdb table keeps only in-frame clones and is missing some. The sample shows approximately 47,000 clones, approximately 78% of them seen only once. The sample's time point: pretreatment peripheral blood. The trim removed 2 bases at V and 4 bases at J, leaving 5 bases unmatched. Germline CDR1 MGHRA, CDR2 YSYEKL. The CDR3 runs to 16 residues. The receptor's source is a man between 45 and 60 years old with urothelial cancer. The V and J genes are TRBV4-1 and TRBJ2-2; 9 bases line up with TRBD1. This sample comprised PBMCs, obtained around atezolizumab (anti-PD-L1) treatment. This CDR3 is CASSQPGTGSTGELFF. The CDR3 DNA follows: TGCGCCAGCAGCCAACCTGGGACAGGGTCCACCGGGGAGCTGTTTTTT.